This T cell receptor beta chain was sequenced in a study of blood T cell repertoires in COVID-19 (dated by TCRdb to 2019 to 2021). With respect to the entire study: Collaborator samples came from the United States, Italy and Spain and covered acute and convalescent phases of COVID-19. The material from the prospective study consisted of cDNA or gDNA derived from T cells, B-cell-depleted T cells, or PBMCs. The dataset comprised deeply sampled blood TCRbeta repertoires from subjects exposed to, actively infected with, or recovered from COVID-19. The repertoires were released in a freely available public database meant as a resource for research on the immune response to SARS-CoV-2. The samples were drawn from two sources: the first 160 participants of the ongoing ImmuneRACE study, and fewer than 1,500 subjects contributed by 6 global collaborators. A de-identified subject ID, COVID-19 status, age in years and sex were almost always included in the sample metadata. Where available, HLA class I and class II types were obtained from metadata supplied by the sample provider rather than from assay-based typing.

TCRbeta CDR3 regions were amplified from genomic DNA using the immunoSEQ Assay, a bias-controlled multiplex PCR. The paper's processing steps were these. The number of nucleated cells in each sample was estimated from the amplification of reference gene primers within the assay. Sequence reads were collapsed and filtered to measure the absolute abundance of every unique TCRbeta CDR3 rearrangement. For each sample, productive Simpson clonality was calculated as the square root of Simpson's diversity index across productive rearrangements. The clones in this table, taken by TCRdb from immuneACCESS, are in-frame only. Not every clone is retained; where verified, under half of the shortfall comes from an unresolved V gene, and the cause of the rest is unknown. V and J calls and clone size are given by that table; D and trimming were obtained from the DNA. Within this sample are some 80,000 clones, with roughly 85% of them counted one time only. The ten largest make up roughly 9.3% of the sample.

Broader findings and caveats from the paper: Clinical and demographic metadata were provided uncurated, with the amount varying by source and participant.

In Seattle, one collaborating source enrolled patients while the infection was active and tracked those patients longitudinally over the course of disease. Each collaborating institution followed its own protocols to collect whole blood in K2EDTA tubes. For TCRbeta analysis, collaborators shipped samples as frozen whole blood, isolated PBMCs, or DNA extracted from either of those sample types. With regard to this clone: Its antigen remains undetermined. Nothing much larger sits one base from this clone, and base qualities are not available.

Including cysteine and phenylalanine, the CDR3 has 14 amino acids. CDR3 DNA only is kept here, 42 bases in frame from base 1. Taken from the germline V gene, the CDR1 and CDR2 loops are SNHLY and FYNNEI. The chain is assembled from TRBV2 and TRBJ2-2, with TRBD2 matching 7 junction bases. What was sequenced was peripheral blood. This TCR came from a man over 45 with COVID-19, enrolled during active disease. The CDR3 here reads CATGREGSTGELFF. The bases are TGTGCTACGGGAAGGGAGGGATCCACCGGGGAGCTGTTTTTT.